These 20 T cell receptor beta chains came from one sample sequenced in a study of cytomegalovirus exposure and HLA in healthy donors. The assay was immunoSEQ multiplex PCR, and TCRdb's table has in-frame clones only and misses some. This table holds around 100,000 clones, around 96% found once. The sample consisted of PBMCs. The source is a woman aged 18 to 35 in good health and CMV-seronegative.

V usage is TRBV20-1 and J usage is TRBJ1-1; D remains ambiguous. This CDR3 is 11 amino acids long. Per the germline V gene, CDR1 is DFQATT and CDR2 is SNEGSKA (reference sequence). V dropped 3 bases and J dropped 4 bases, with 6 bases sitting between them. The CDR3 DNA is TGCAGTGCTAGCTTTATCACTGAAGCTTTCTTT. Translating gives CSASFITEAFF.

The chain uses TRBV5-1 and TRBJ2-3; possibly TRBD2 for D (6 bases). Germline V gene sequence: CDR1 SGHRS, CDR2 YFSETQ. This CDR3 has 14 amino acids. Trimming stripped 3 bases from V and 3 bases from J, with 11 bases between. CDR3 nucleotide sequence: TGCGCCAGCAGCTACGGGACTGTTACAGATACGCAGTATTTT. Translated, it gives CASSYGTVTDTQYF.

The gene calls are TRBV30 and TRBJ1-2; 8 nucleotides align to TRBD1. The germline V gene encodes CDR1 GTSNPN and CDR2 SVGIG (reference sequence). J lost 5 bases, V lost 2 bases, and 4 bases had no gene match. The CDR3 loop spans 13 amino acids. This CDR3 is CAWSITGGYGYTF. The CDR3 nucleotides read TGTGCCTGGAGTATAACAGGGGGGTATGGCTACACCTTC.

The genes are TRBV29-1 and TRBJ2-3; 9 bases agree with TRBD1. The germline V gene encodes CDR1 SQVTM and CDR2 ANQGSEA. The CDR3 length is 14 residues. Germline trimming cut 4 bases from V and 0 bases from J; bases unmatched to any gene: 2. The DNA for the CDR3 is TGCAGCGTTGCCGGGACAGGGAGCACAGATACGCAGTATTTT. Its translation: CSVAGTGSTDTQYF.

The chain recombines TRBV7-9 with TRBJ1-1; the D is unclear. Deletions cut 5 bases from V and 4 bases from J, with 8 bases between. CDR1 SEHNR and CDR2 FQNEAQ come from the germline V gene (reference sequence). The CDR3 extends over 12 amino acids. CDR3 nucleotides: TGTGCCAGCAGCCTCGGAGTCACTGAAGCTTTCTTT. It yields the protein CASSLGVTEAFF.

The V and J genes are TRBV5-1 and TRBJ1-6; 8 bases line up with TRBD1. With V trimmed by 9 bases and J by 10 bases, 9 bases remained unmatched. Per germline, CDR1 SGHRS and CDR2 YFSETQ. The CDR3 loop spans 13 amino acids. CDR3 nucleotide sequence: TGCGCCACCCGACAGGGGTTTGACTCACCCCTCCACTTT. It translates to CATRQGFDSPLHF.

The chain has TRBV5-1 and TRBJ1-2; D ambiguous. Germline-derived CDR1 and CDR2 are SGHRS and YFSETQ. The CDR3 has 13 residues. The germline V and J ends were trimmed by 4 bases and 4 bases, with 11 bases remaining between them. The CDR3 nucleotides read TGCGCCAGCAGCGCCGGTAACCTCTATGGCTACACCTTC. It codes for CASSAGNLYGYTF.

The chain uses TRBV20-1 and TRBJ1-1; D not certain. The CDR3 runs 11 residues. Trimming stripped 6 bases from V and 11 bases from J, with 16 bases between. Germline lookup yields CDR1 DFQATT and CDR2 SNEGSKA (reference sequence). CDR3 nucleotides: TGCAGTGCCTTCCCGGCTGGGGAGGCTTTCTTT. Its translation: CSAFPAGEAFF.

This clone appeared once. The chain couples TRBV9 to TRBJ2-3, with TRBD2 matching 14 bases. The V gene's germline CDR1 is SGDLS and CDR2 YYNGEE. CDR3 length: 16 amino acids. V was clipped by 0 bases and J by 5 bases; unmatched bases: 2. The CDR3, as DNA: TGTGCCAGCAGCGTAGTTGGACTAGCGGGGGGAGATACGCAGTATTTT. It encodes CASSVVGLAGGDTQYF. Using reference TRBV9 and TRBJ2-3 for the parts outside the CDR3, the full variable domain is DSGVTQTPKHLITATGQRVTLRCSPRSGDLSVYWYQQSLDQGLQFLIQYYNGEERAKGNILERFSAQQFPDLHSELNLSSLELGDSALYFCASSVVGLAGGDTQYFGPGTRLTVL.

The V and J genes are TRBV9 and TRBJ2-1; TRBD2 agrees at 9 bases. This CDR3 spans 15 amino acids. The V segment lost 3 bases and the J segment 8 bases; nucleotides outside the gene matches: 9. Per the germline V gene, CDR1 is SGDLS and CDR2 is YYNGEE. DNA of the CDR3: TGTGCCAGCAGCGCCCGCGGGGGGGCTAACGATGAGCAGTTCTTC. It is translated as CASSARGGANDEQFF.

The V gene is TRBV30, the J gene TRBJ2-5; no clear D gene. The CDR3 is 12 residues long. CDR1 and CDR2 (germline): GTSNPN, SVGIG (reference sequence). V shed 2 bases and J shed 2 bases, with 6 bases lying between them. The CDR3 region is CAWSISQETQYF. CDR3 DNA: TGTGCCTGGAGTATCTCGCAAGAGACCCAGTACTTC.

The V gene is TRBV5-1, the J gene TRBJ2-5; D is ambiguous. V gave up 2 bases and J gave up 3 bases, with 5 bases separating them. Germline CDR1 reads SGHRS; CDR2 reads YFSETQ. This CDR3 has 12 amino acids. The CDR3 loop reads CASSFGEETQYF. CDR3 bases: TGCGCCAGCAGCTTCGGTGAAGAGACCCAGTACTTC.

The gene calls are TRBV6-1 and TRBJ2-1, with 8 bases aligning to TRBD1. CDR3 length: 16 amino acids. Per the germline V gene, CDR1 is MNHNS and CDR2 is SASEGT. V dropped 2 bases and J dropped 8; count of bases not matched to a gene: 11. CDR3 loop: CASSELPGQGEDEQFF. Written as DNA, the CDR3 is TGTGCCAGCAGTGAACTTCCAGGACAGGGTGAGGATGAGCAGTTCTTC.

CDR3 coding DNA: TGCGCCAGCAGCCAAGATTTAGCAACTACTAACTATGGCTACACCTTC. It codes for CASSQDLATTNYGYTF. The chain carries TRBV4-3 and TRBJ1-2; D gene uncertain. This CDR3 contains 16 residues. The V end was cut by 0 bases, the J end by 0 bases, with 11 bases between. Germline V gene data show CDR1 as LGHNA and CDR2 as YSLEER.

The CDR3 region is CASSLAGGNTGELFF. CDR3 DNA sequence: TGTGCCAGTAGTTTAGCGGGAGGGAACACCGGGGAGCTGTTTTTT. The chain couples TRBV19 to TRBJ2-2, with TRBD2 identical over 10 bases. This CDR3 has 15 residues. V gave up 5 bases and J gave up 1 base; unmatched junction bases: 1. CDR1 is LNHDA, CDR2 SQIVND, per germline (reference sequence).

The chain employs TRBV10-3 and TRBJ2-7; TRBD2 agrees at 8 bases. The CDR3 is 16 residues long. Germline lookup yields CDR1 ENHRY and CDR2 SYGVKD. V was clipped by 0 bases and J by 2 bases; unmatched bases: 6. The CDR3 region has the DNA TGTGCCATCAGTGAGTCGAGCGGGAGTATAGCCTACGAGCAGTACTTC. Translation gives CAISESSGSIAYEQYF.

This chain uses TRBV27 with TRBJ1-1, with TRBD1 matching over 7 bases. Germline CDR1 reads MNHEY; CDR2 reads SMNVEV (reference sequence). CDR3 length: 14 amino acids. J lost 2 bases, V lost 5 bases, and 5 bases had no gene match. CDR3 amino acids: CASSPRQGNTEAFF. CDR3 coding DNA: TGTGCCAGCAGTCCCCGACAGGGTAACACTGAAGCTTTCTTT.

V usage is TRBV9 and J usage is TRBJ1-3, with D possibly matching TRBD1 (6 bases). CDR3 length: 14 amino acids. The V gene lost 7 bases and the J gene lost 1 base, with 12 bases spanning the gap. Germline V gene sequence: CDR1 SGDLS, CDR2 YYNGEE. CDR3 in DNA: TGTGCCAGCGCCCGGGGGGCGTCTGGAAACACCATATATTTT. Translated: CASARGASGNTIYF. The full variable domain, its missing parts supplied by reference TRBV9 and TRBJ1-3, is DSGVTQTPKHLITATGQRVTLRCSPRSGDLSVYWYQQSLDQGLQFLIQYYNGEERAKGNILERFSAQQFPDLHSELNLSSLELGDSALYFCASARGASGNTIYFGEGSWLTVV.

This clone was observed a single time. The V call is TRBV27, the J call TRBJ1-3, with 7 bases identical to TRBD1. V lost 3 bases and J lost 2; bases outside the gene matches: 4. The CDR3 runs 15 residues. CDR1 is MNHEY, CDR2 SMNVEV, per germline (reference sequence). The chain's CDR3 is CASSLTGNAGNTIYF. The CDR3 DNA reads TGTGCCAGCAGTTTGACAGGGAACGCTGGAAACACCATATATTTT.

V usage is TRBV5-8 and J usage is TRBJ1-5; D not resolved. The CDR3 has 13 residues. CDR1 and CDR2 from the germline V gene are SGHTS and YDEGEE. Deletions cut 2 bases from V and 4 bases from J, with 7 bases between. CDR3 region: CASSFRENQPQHF. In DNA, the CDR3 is TGTGCCAGCAGCTTTAGAGAAAATCAGCCCCAGCATTTT.